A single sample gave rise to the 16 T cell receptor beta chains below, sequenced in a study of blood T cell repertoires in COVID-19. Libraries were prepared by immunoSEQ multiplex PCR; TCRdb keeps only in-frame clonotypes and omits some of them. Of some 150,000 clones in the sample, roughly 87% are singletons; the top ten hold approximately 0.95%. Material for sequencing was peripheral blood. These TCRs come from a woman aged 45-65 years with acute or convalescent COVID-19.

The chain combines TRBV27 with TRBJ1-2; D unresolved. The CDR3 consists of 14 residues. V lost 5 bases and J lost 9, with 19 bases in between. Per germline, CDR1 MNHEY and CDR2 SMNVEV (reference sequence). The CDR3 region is CASSLPDNSRSYTF. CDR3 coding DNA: TGTGCCAGCAGTCTACCCGATAATTCTAGGAGCTACACCTTC.

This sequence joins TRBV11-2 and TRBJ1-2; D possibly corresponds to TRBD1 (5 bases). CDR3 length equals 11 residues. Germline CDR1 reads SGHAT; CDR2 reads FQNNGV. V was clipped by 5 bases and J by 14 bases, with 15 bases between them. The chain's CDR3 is CASSPYGGGTF. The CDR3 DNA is TGTGCCAGCAGCCCTTACGGGGGAGGGACCTTC.

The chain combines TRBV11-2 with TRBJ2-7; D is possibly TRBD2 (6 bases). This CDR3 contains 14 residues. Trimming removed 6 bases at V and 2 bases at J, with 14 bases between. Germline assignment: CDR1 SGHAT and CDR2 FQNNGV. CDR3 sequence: CASRYPGGPYEQYF. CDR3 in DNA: TGTGCCAGCAGGTACCCCGGGGGACCCTACGAGCAGTACTTC.

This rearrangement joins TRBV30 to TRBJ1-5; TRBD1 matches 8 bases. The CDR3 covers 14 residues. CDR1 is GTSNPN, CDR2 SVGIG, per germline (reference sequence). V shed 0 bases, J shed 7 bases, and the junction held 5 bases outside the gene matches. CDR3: CAWSVGTGSQPQHF. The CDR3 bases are TGTGCCTGGAGTGTGGGGACAGGCTCCCAGCCCCAGCATTTT. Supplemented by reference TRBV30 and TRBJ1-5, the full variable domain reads SQTIHQWPATLVQPVGSPLSLECTVEGTSNPNLYWYRQAAGRGLQLLFYSVGIGQISSEVPQNLSASRPQDRQFILSSKKLLLSDSGFYLCAWSVGTGSQPQHFGDGTRLSIL.

CDR3 loop: CSVEVGLPYNEQFF. The CDR3 region has the DNA TGCAGCGTTGAGGTGGGCCTTCCCTACAATGAGCAGTTCTTC. The rearrangement joins TRBV29-1 to TRBJ2-1, with no clear D. Germline lookup yields CDR1 SQVTM and CDR2 ANQGSEA. The CDR3 has 14 amino acids. V was cut by 3 bases and J by 2 bases, with 11 bases left in between.

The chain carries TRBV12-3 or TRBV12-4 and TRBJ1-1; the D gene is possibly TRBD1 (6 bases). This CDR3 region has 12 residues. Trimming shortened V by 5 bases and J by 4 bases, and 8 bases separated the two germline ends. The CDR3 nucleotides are TGTGCCAGCAGTGAAGGGGGCACTGAAGCTTTCTTT. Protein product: CASSEGGTEAFF.

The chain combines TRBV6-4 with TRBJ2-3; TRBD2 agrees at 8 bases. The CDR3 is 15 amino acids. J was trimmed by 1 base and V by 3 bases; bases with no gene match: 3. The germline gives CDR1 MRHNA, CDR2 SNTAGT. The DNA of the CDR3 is TGTGCCAGCAGTGAGCAGACTAGCGGCACAGATACGCAGTATTTT. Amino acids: CASSEQTSGTDTQYF.

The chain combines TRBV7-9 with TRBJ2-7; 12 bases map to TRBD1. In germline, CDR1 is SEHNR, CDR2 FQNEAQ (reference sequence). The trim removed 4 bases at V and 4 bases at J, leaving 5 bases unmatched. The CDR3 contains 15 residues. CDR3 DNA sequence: TGTGCCAGCAGCTCCGTGGGACAGGGGGCATACGAGCAGTACTTC. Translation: CASSSVGQGAYEQYF. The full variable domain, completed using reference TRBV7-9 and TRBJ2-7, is DTGVSQNPRHKITKRGQNVTFRCDPISEHNRLYWYRQTLGQGPEFLTYFQNEAQLEKSRLLSDRFSAERPKGSFSTLEIQRTEQGDSAMYLCASSSVGQGAYEQYFGPGTRLTVT.

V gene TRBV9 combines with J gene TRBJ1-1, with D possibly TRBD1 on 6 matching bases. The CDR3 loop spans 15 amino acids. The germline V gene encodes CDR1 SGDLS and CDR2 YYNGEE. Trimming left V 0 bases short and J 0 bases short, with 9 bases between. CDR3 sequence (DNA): TGTGCCAGCAGCGTAGTCGGGGGGCTGAACACTGAAGCTTTCTTT. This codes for CASSVVGGLNTEAFF. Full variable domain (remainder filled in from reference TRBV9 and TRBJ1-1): DSGVTQTPKHLITATGQRVTLRCSPRSGDLSVYWYQQSLDQGLQFLIQYYNGEERAKGNILERFSAQQFPDLHSELNLSSLELGDSALYFCASSVVGGLNTEAFFGQGTRLTVV.

This CDR3 reads CASSLAPSGSRTGELFF. The CDR3 nucleotides read TGTGCCAGCAGCTTAGCCCCTAGCGGGAGTCGGACCGGGGAGCTGTTTTTT. The chain links TRBV7-9 to TRBJ2-2; 10 bases are shared with TRBD2. The CDR3 consists of 17 residues. Germline V gives CDR1 SEHNR, CDR2 FQNEAQ (reference sequence). V lost 0 bases and J lost 5; bases outside the gene matches: 6.

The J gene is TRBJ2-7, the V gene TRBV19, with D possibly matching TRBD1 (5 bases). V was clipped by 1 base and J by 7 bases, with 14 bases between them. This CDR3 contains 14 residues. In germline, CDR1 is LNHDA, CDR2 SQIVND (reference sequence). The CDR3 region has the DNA TGTGCCAGTAGTATAGGTAGGACAACTCGGGAGCAGTACTTC. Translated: CASSIGRTTREQYF.

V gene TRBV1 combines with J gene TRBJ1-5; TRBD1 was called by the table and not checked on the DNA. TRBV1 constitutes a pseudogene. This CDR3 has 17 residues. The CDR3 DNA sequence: TGCACCAGCAGCCGGCCTAAAGGGGACAGGGGCAATCAGCCCCAGCATTTT. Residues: CTSSRPKGDRGNQPQHF.

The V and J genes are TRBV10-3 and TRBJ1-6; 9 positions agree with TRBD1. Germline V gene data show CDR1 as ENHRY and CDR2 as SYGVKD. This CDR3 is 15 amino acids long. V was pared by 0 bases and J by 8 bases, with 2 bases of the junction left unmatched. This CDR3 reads CAISESGQGDSPLHF. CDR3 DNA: TGTGCCATCAGTGAGTCGGGACAGGGTGATTCACCCCTCCACTTT.

The CDR3 sequence: CATSDGDRVSYNEQFF. CDR3 DNA sequence: TGTGCCACCAGTGATGGAGACAGGGTGTCCTACAATGAGCAGTTCTTC. The rearrangement links TRBV24-1 to TRBJ2-1, with 7 bases that match TRBD1. V dropped 3 bases and J dropped 1; count of bases not matched to a gene: 5. The CDR3 is made up of 16 amino acids. Germline V gene lookup returns CDR1 KGHDR and CDR2 SFDVKD.

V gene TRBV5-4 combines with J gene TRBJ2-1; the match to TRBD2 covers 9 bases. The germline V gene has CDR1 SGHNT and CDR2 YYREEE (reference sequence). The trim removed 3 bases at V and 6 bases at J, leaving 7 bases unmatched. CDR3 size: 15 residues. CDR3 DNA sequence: TGTGCCAGCAGCTCCCTAGCGGGAAATATCAATGAGCAGTTCTTC. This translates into CASSSLAGNINEQFF.

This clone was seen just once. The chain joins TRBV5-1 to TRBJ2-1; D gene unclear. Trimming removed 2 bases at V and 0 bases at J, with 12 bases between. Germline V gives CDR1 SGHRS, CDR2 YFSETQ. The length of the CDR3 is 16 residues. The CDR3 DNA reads TGCGCCAGCAGCTTTGTGATGGTGAGCTCCTACAATGAGCAGTTCTTC. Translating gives CASSFVMVSSYNEQFF.